A single sample is the source of the 24 T cell receptor beta chains below, sequenced in a study of identical twins. From the 5' RACE reads, TCRdb called clonotypes with MiXCR, one entry per CDR3 protein. The sample records more than 1.5 million distinct CDR3 sequences, less than 35% being singletons. Input material: cord blood. The receptors come from a newborn girl in good health.

The V call is TRBV7-2, the J call TRBJ2-1, with 13 bases that match TRBD2. The CDR3 runs 15 residues. The V and J ends lost 4 bases and 8 bases, in that order; junction bases with no gene match: 5. Germline-derived CDR1 and CDR2 are SGHTA and FQGNSA. The CDR3, as DNA: TGTGCCAGCAGCTCGACTAGCGGGAGGTGGGATGAGCAGTTCTTC. Translation gives CASSSTSGRWDEQFF.

V gene TRBV10-1 combines with J gene TRBJ1-1, with D perhaps TRBD1 (5 bases). There are 15 residues in the CDR3. V was clipped by 0 bases and J by 0 bases, with 8 bases between them. The germline gives CDR1 WNHNN, CDR2 SYGVQD (reference sequence). The chain's CDR3 is CASSESRQLNTEAFF. The CDR3 DNA is TGCGCCAGCAGTGAGTCCAGACAGCTGAACACTGAAGCTTTCTTT.

The chain combines TRBV13 with TRBJ1-4, with a weak D call TRBD1 (5 bases). Trimming removed 4 bases from V and 10 bases from J, with 19 bases in between. Germline V gives CDR1 PRHDT, CDR2 FYEKMQ (reference sequence). This CDR3 spans 15 amino acids. CDR3 in DNA: TGTGCCAGCAGCTCGGGGGGGGAGCCCGGTGGAAAACTGTTTTTT. This sequence encodes CASSSGGEPGGKLFF.

A few counts support this clonotype. This chain links TRBV28 with TRBJ2-7, with D perhaps assigned TRBD1 or TRBD2 (7 bases each). The germline gives CDR1 MDHEN, CDR2 SYDVKM. Trimming shortened V by 6 bases and J by 3 bases, and 27 bases separated the two germline ends. This CDR3 is 18 amino acids long. The CDR3 reads CASSQPLYREAGGYEQYF. The CDR3 DNA reads TGTGCCAGCAGCCAACCTTTATACCGGGAGGCAGGGGGCTACGAGCAGTACTTC.

The rearrangement links TRBV7-6 to TRBJ2-1, with D perhaps TRBD1 or TRBD2 (5 bases each). The V and J ends lost 3 bases and 7 bases respectively, with 16 bases between them. CDR1 is SGHVS, CDR2 FNYEAQ, per germline. The CDR3 is 15 residues long. This CDR3 reads CASSLGPKGSNEQFF. CDR3 DNA sequence: TGTGCCAGCAGCTTGGGACCCAAGGGGTCGAATGAGCAGTTCTTC.

This clonotype was found a few times. The chain combines TRBV20-1 with TRBJ2-7, with a possible D match to TRBD2 (6 bases). Trimming cost V 2 bases and J 3 bases, with 11 bases left between them. Germline-derived CDR1 and CDR2 are DFQATT and SNEGSKA (reference sequence). This CDR3 is 13 amino acids long. The CDR3 region is CSARPGTFYEQYF. CDR3 DNA: TGCAGTGCTAGACCCGGGACTTTCTACGAGCAGTACTTC.

The chain uses TRBV7-8 and TRBJ1-2; no clear D. There are 17 residues in the CDR3. The germline CDR1 and CDR2 sequences are SGHVS and FQNEAQ. Trimming pared 5 bases from V and 2 bases from J, leaving 21 bases between. The chain's CDR3 is CASSPSTLPHSNYGYTF. The CDR3 coding sequence is TGTGCCAGCAGCCCCAGCACCCTCCCACACTCGAACTATGGCTACACCTTC.

The chain has TRBV19 and TRBJ1-1; D not resolved. V dropped 4 bases and J dropped 0 bases, with 9 bases sitting between them. Germline CDR1 reads LNHDA; CDR2 reads SQIVND (reference sequence). CDR3 length equals 14 residues. This chain's CDR3 is CASSNGPMNTEAFF. CDR3 DNA: TGTGCCAGTAGTAACGGACCGATGAACACTGAAGCTTTCTTT.

The gene calls are TRBV19 and TRBJ1-5; D is uncertain. Germline CDR1 and CDR2: LNHDA and SQIVND (reference sequence). CDR3 length equals 14 residues. V was shortened by 7 bases and J by 2 bases, with 12 bases between the two germline ends. CDR3 coding DNA: TGTGCCAGTAACCCGGACGAGGGCAATCAGCCCCAGCATTTT. It encodes CASNPDEGNQPQHF.

The chain is built from TRBV2 and TRBJ2-4; unclear D gene. The J call could be wrong; TRBJ2-7 is a better fit for the DNA end. CDR1 is SNHLY and CDR2 is FYNNEI in the germline V gene. CDR3 length: 14 amino acids. The CDR3: CASGQSPTAYEQYF. The DNA of the CDR3 is TGTGCCAGCGGGCAGAGCCCGACGGCGTACGAGCAGTACTTC.

The rearrangement links TRBV12-3 or TRBV12-4 to TRBJ1-1; 10 bases are shared with TRBD1. Trimming took 5 bases from V and 3 from J; bases not matched to a gene: 18. The CDR3 covers 19 residues. The CDR3 region is CASSRGTGVAGPYHTEAFF. CDR3 coding DNA: TGTGCCAGCAGTCGCGGGACAGGGGTCGCTGGGCCTTACCACACTGAAGCTTTCTTT.

This clonotype was observed a handful of times. The chain links TRBV2 to TRBJ2-7; D unresolved. Trimming removed 10 bases from V and 3 bases from J, with 16 bases in between. Germline CDR1 reads SNHLY; CDR2 reads FYNNEI. The CDR3 covers 13 residues. In nucleotides, the CDR3 is TGTGCCAAAGGTCGAGGTGTAGGCTACGAGCAGTACTTC. Its protein product is CAKGRGVGYEQYF.

This clonotype appeared many times. The rearrangement joins TRBV28 to TRBJ2-5; 9 nucleotides match TRBD1. The CDR3 contains 16 residues. Germline V CDR1 and CDR2: MDHEN, SYDVKM. V gave up 3 bases and J gave up 6 bases; unmatched junction bases: 11. The CDR3 nucleotides are TGTGCCAGCAGTTTCGCCGGGACAGGGAAAAGGAAGACCCAGTACTTC. This codes for CASSFAGTGKRKTQYF. The full variable domain, with the rest looked up from reference TRBV28 and TRBJ2-5, is DVKVTQSSRYLVKRTGEKVFLECVQDMDHENMFWYRQDPGLGLRLIYFSYDVKMKEKGDIPEGYSVSREKKERFSLILESASTNQTSMYLCASSFAGTGKRKTQYFGPGTRLLVL.

V usage is TRBV18 and J usage is TRBJ1-1, with 9 bases lining up with TRBD1. Losses at the gene ends were 6 bases for V and 10 bases for J; bases not matched to a gene: 9. This CDR3 is built from 13 residues. Germline CDR1 is KGHSH and CDR2 is LQKENI. This chain's CDR3 is CASSPNRGRRAFF. CDR3 sequence (DNA): TGTGCCAGCTCCCCTAACAGGGGGCGAAGAGCTTTCTTT.

This chain links TRBV20-1 with TRBJ1-4, with D tentatively TRBD1 (6 bases). Deletions cut 0 bases from V and 2 bases from J, with 13 bases between. The CDR3 is 16 residues long. Germline-derived CDR1 and CDR2 are DFQATT and SNEGSKA (reference sequence). CDR3 DNA: TGCAGTGCTAGAGATCAGGGGAGGGCTACTAATGAAAAACTGTTTTTT. Translation gives CSARDQGRATNEKLFF.

This clonotype was observed many times. The gene calls are TRBV7-2 and TRBJ1-2; a weak D match, TRBD1 (5 bases). Per the germline V gene, CDR1 is SGHTA and CDR2 is FQGNSA. CDR3 length: 15 amino acids. Trimming cost V 4 bases and J 2 bases, with 14 bases left between them. The CDR3 here is CASSSTRVINYGYTF. The CDR3 nucleotides read TGTGCCAGCAGCTCAACCAGGGTGATCAACTATGGCTACACCTTC.

This clonotype was seen just once. J is TRBJ2-1 and V is TRBV3-1; 7 bases map to TRBD2. Losses at the gene ends were 7 bases for V and 15 bases for J; bases not matched to a gene: 15. This CDR3 contains 13 residues. Germline values: CDR1 LGHDT, CDR2 YNNKEL (reference sequence). The CDR3 DNA sequence: TGTGCCAGCACCCATGTTGGCGGGAGAATGGCGTTCTTC. Protein: CASTHVGGRMAFF.

The sample holds a few counts of this clonotype. The chain is built from TRBV28 and TRBJ2-1; 11 positions match TRBD2. V lost 8 bases, J lost 8 bases, and 8 bases stayed unmatched. The CDR3 has 14 amino acids. Germline assignment: CDR1 MDHEN and CDR2 SYDVKM. CDR3 sequence: CASPRTSGSYEQFF. The CDR3 DNA is TGTGCCAGCCCCAGAACTAGCGGGAGCTATGAGCAGTTCTTC.

There are a few counts of this clonotype. The chain recombines TRBV7-7 with TRBJ2-4; D possibly corresponds to TRBD1 (5 bases). Germline loops: CDR1 SSHAT, CDR2 FNYEAQ (reference sequence). V was cut by 5 bases and J by 3 bases, with 17 bases left in between. The length of the CDR3 is 16 residues. The DNA of the CDR3 is TGTGCCAGCAGCATACTTCAAGGGGAAGGCAAAAACATTCAGTACTTC. It specifies CASSILQGEGKNIQYF.

The chain uses TRBV12-3 or TRBV12-4 and TRBJ2-1, with 14 bases fitting TRBD2. The trim removed 6 bases at V and 3 bases at J, leaving 22 bases unmatched. The CDR3 runs 22 residues. CDR3 in DNA: TGTGCCAGCAGCTCCCCTAGACCCCGGACTAGCGGGAGGTCTAGTAGCTACAATGAGCAGTTCTTC. Translation: CASSSPRPRTSGRSSSYNEQFF.

This clonotype was picked up a small number of times. The chain links TRBV28 to TRBJ1-4, with D possibly TRBD1 on 6 matching bases. With 3 bases removed from V and 0 bases from J, the gap between germline ends came to 17 bases. Germline V CDR1 and CDR2: MDHEN, SYDVKM. The CDR3 contains 18 residues. The CDR3 coding sequence is TGTGCCAGCAGTTTTTGGGGAACAGGGCCACCAACTAATGAAAAACTGTTTTTT. This sequence encodes CASSFWGTGPPTNEKLFF.

V gene TRBV18 combines with J gene TRBJ2-1; D is unclear. V was clipped by 3 bases and J by 13 bases, with 16 bases between them. The length of the CDR3 is 13 residues. Germline CDR1 KGHSH, CDR2 LQKENI. As DNA, the CDR3 is TGTGCCAGCTCACCTGGACCAAGAGAGACCCAGTTCTTC. Translating it yields CASSPGPRETQFF.

This clonotype was found a few times. The V gene is TRBV20-1, the J gene TRBJ2-7, with D possibly TRBD1 on 5 matching bases. CDR1 is DFQATT, CDR2 SNEGSKA, per germline (reference sequence). V lost 3 bases and J 7 bases, leaving 13 bases between the germline ends. This CDR3 contains 12 residues. The CDR3 spells CSARGPYNEQYF. The CDR3 DNA sequence: TGCAGTGCTAGGGGGCCTTACAATGAGCAGTACTTC.

This clonotype was recorded a few times. The rearrangement links TRBV20-1 to TRBJ2-7; D is perhaps TRBD1 or TRBD2 (6 bases each). V shed 0 bases and J shed 3 bases, with 12 bases lying between them. The CDR3 runs to 14 residues. Germline V gene data show CDR1 as DFQATT and CDR2 as SNEGSKA (reference sequence). CDR3 loop: CSAREGGSIYEQYF. For the CDR3, the DNA is TGCAGTGCTAGAGAAGGGGGGTCCATCTACGAGCAGTACTTC.